This T cell receptor (beta chain) was documented in a study of T cells in narcolepsy. Background on the study: Healthy controls were enrolled alongside patients with narcolepsy type 1 or type 2.

Trimming shortened V by 2 bases and J by 5 bases, and 6 bases separated the two germline ends. Germline V gene lookup returns CDR1 MNHEY and CDR2 SVGAGI. The CDR3 totals 13 residues. Some clones are missing from TCRdb's copy, which holds only in-frame ones; the method was immunoSEQ multiplex PCR. The sample holds fewer than 40,000 clones; 70% to 85% are singletons and the top ten take 2% to 2.5%. This receptor was obtained from a human donor in good health. The sequenced material came from memory (CD45RA-) CD4+ T cells from blood. The chain links TRBV6-5 to TRBJ1-4; D ambiguous. CDR3 sequence: CASSYKINEKLFF. In DNA form, the CDR3 reads TGTGCCAGCAGTTACAAGATCAATGAAAAACTGTTTTTT.